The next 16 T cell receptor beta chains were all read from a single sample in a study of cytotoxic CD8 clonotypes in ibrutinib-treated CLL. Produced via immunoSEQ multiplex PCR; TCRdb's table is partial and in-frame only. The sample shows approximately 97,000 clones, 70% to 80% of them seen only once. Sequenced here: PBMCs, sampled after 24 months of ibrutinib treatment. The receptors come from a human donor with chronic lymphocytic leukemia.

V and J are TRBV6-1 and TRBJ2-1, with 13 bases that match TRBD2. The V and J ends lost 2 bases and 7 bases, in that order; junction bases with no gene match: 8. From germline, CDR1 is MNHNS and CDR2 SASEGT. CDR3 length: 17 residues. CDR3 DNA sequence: TGTGCCAGCAGTGAAAAAAGGACTAGCGGGAGTTGGAATGAGCAGTTCTTC. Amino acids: CASSEKRTSGSWNEQFF.

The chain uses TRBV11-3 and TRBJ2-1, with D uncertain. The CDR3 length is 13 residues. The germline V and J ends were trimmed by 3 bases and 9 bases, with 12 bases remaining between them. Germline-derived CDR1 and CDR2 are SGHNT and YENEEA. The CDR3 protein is CASSLPDRGEQFF. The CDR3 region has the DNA TGTGCCAGCAGCTTGCCCGATAGAGGTGAGCAGTTCTTC.

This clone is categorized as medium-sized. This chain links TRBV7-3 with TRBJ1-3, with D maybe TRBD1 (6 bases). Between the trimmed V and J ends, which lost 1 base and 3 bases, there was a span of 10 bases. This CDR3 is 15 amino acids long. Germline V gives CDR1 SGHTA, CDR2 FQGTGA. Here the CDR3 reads CASSLSGGYGNTIYF. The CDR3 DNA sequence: TGTGCCAGCAGCTTAAGTGGGGGCTATGGAAACACCATATATTTT.

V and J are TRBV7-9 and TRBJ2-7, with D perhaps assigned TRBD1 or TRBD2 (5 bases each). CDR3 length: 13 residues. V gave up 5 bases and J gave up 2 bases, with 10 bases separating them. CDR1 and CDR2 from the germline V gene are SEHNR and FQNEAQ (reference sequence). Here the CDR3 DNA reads TGTGCCAGCAGCCGGGACGCCACCTACGAGCAGTACTTC. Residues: CASSRDATYEQYF.

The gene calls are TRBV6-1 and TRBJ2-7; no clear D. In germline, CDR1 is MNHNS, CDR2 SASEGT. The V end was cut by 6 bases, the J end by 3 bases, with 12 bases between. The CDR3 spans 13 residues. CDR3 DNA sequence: TGTGCCAGCAGAGACGAAACGAACTACGAGCAGTACTTC. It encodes CASRDETNYEQYF.

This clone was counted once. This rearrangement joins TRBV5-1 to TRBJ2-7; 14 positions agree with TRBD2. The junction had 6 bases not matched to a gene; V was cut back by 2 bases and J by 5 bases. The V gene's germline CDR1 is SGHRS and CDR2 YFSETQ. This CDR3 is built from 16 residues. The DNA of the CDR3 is TGCGCCAGCAGCTTTGGGACTAGCGGGAGAGGGCACGAGCAGTACTTC. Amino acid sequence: CASSFGTSGRGHEQYF.

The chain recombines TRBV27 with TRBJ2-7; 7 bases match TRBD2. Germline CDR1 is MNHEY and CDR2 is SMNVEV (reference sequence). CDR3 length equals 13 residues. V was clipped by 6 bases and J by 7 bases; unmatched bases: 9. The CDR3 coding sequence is TGTGCCAGCAGAATGAAACTAGCGAGTGAGCAGTACTTC. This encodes CASRMKLASEQYF.

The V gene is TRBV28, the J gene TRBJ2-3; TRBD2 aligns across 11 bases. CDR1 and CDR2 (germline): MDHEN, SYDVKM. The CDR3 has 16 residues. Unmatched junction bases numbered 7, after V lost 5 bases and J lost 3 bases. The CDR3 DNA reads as TGTGCCAGCAGTCCTACGACTAGCGGGATAACAGATACGCAGTATTTT. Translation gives CASSPTTSGITDTQYF.

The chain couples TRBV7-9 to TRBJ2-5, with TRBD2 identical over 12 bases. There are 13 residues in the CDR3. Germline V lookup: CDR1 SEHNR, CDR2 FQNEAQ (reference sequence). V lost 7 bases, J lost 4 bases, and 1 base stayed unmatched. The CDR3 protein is CASTLAGGETQYF. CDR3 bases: TGTGCCAGCACACTAGCGGGAGGAGAGACCCAGTACTTC. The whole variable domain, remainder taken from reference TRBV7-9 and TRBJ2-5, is DTGVSQNPRHKITKRGQNVTFRCDPISEHNRLYWYRQTLGQGPEFLTYFQNEAQLEKSRLLSDRFSAERPKGSFSTLEIQRTEQGDSAMYLCASTLAGGETQYFGPGTRLLVL.

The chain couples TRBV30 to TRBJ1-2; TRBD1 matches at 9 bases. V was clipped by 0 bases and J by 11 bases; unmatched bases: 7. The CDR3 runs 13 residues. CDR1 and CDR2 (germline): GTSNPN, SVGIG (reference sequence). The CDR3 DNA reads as TGTGCCTGGAGTGTAGGGACAGGGAGGGGATACACCTTC. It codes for CAWSVGTGRGYTF. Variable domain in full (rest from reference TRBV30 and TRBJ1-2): SQTIHQWPATLVQPVGSPLSLECTVEGTSNPNLYWYRQAAGRGLQLLFYSVGIGQISSEVPQNLSASRPQDRQFILSSKKLLLSDSGFYLCAWSVGTGRGYTFGSGTRLTVV.

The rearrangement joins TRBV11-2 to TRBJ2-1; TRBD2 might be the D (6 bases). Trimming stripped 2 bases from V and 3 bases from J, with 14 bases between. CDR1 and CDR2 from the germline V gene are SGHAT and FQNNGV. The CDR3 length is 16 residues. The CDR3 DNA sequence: TGTGCCAGCAGCTTACGGAGGGGCACTTTCTACAATGAGCAGTTCTTC. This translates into CASSLRRGTFYNEQFF.

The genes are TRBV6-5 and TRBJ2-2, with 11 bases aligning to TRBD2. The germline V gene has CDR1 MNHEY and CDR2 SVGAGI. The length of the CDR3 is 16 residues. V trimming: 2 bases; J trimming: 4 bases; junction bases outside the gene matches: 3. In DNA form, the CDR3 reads TGTGCCAGCAGTTACGTCGGGACTAGCGGCACCGGGGAGCTGTTTTTT. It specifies CASSYVGTSGTGELFF.

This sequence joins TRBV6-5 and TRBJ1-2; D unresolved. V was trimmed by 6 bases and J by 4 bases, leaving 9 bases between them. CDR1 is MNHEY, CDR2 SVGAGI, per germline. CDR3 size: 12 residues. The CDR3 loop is CASSPEGYGYTF. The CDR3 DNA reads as TGTGCCAGCAGCCCCGAAGGCTATGGCTACACCTTC.

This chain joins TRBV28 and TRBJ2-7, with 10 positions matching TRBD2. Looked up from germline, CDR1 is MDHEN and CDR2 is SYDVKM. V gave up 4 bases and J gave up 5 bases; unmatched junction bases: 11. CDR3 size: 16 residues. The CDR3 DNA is TGTGCCAGCAGTTCTCCAGCTAGCGGGAGTCGCAACGAGCAGTACTTC. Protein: CASSSPASGSRNEQYF.

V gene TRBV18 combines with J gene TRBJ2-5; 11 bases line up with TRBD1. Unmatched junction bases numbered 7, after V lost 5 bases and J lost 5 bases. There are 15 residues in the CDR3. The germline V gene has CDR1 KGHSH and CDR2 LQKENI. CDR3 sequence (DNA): TGTGCCAGCTCATCCCGGACAGGGGGCTCTGAGACCCAGTACTTC. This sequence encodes CASSSRTGGSETQYF.

The CDR3 loop reads CASSSRVGNYGYTF. CDR3 nucleotides: TGTGCCAGCAGCTCCCGGGTGGGCAACTATGGCTACACCTTC. The chain has TRBV7-2 and TRBJ1-2; no reliable D call. The CDR3 sequence is 14 residues long. Deletions cut 4 bases from V and 2 bases from J, with 11 bases between. Germline values: CDR1 SGHTA, CDR2 FQGNSA.